The 28 T cell receptor beta chains below come from one sample, sequenced in a study of blood T cell repertoires in COVID-19. Repertoires were generated with immunoSEQ multiplex PCR, while TCRdb's copy carries only in-frame clones and drops some. The sample includes 120,000 to 150,000 clones, around 89% of them seen just once. Sample: peripheral blood. Receptors originate from an older woman with active COVID-19.

This rearrangement joins TRBV9 to TRBJ2-2; 8 nucleotides agree with TRBD1. CDR1 is SGDLS, CDR2 YYNGEE, per germline. After removal of 1 base from V and 2 bases from J, the junction contained 4 bases not matched to a gene. The CDR3 contains 16 residues. CDR3 bases: TGTGCCAGCAGCGTAACCGGACAGGGCAACACCGGGGAGCTGTTTTTT. This codes for CASSVTGQGNTGELFF.

This clone was observed once. This chain links TRBV6-5 with TRBJ1-3; 7 bases map to TRBD1. The V segment lost 7 bases and the J segment 3 bases; nucleotides outside the gene matches: 9. Looked up from germline, CDR1 is MNHEY and CDR2 is SVGAGI. The CDR3 is 15 residues long. Here the CDR3 reads CASTLDYRGGNTIYF. In DNA, the CDR3 is TGTGCCAGCACCCTAGACTACAGGGGTGGAAACACCATATATTTT.

The rearrangement joins TRBV28 to TRBJ2-5; 7 bases are shared with TRBD1. The V gene's germline CDR1 is MDHEN and CDR2 SYDVKM. There are 14 residues in the CDR3. J gave up 1 base and V 6 bases, and 5 bases lay outside the gene matches. The CDR3 nucleotides read TGTGCCAGCAGCCGTGGGGACAGCCAAGAGACCCAGTACTTC. Translating gives CASSRGDSQETQYF.

The chain has TRBV5-4 and TRBJ2-3; the match to TRBD2 covers 10 bases. CDR1 is SGHNT and CDR2 is YYREEE in the germline V gene (reference sequence). V lost 0 bases, J lost 7 bases, and 11 bases stayed unmatched. CDR3 length: 17 residues. The CDR3 protein is CASSLVTASGSSNTQYF. In DNA form, the CDR3 reads TGTGCCAGCAGCTTGGTTACTGCTAGCGGGAGTTCGAATACGCAGTATTTT.

This clone appeared a single time. The chain recombines TRBV5-4 with TRBJ2-2, with 7 bases matching TRBD2. V gave up 9 bases and J gave up 3 bases; unmatched junction bases: 11. CDR3 length: 15 residues. The germline gives CDR1 SGHNT, CDR2 YYREEE (reference sequence). The CDR3 nucleotides are TGTGCCACCACCCCTAGCGGTTTAGACACCGGGGAGCTGTTTTTT. Its translation: CATTPSGLDTGELFF.

The chain is built from TRBV28 and TRBJ2-7; D is possibly TRBD2 (6 bases). The CDR3 is 16 amino acids. Trimming shortened V by 5 bases and J by 1 base, and 18 bases separated the two germline ends. Germline V gene lookup returns CDR1 MDHEN and CDR2 SYDVKM. CDR3 nucleotides: TGTGCCAGCAGTACCCGACGGCGGGGAACGTCCTACGAGCAGTACTTC. Protein product: CASSTRRRGTSYEQYF.

This clone came up once. The chain is built from TRBV28 and TRBJ1-5, with a tentative D call TRBD1 (5 bases). V was clipped by 6 bases and J by 3 bases, with 15 bases between them. The CDR3 has 15 amino acids. Germline values: CDR1 MDHEN, CDR2 SYDVKM. Here the CDR3 reads CASRRQGAYNQPQHF. The CDR3, as DNA: TGTGCCAGCAGAAGACAAGGGGCGTACAATCAGCCCCAGCATTTT.

The chain links TRBV7-2 to TRBJ2-5, with D perhaps TRBD1 (6 bases). Germline values: CDR1 SGHTA, CDR2 FQGNSA. Trimming left V 7 bases short and J 5 bases short, with 17 bases between. This CDR3 spans 14 amino acids. This chain's CDR3 is CASTIYGGVETQYF. Here the CDR3 DNA reads TGTGCCAGCACCATATATGGGGGCGTGGAGACCCAGTACTTC.

The chain recombines TRBV7-2 with TRBJ2-1; D remains ambiguous. The length of the CDR3 is 11 residues. Per germline, CDR1 SGHTA and CDR2 FQGNSA. Between the trimmed V and J ends, which lost 1 base and 15 bases, there was a span of 10 bases. In DNA form, the CDR3 reads TGTGCCAGCAGCTTAGGGAGAAGAGGGTTCTTC. Residues: CASSLGRRGFF.

This clone showed up just a few times. The chain links TRBV7-6 to TRBJ2-3, with D tentatively TRBD2 (5 bases). Trimming stripped 5 bases from V and 1 base from J, with 13 bases between. The CDR3 extends over 15 amino acids. Germline loops: CDR1 SGHVS, CDR2 FNYEAQ. CDR3 amino acids: CASSQLVGGTDTQYF. CDR3 DNA: TGTGCCAGCAGCCAACTAGTCGGCGGCACAGATACGCAGTATTTT.

V usage is TRBV5-1 and J usage is TRBJ2-3, with 8 positions matching TRBD1. The CDR3 has 14 amino acids. The J segment lost 5 bases and the V segment lost 4 bases, leaving 6 bases of the junction unmatched. Germline V gene sequence: CDR1 SGHRS, CDR2 YFSETQ. The CDR3: CASSLGQAGDTQYF. In DNA, the CDR3 is TGCGCCAGCAGCCTGGGACAGGCAGGAGATACGCAGTATTTT.

This clone showed up just once. For the CDR3, the DNA is TGTGCCAGCACCCGACAGGGGGGCAATAGGGAAAAACTGTTTTTT. Protein sequence: CASTRQGGNREKLFF. This chain links TRBV9 with TRBJ1-4; 9 bases agree with TRBD1. The CDR3 spans 15 residues. Trimming cost V 6 bases and J 8 bases; bases outside gene matches: 11. In germline, CDR1 is SGDLS, CDR2 YYNGEE.

This chain connects TRBV29-1 to TRBJ2-2, with 8 bases identical to TRBD1. Looked up from germline, CDR1 is SQVTM and CDR2 is ANQGSEA. The CDR3 is 13 amino acids. J lost 9 bases, V lost 3 bases, and 6 bases had no gene match. CDR3 nucleotides: TGCAGCGTTGAGGGCCAGGGGGCGCGGGAGCTGTTTTTT. The encoded protein is CSVEGQGARELFF.

The genes are TRBV30 and TRBJ2-3; TRBD2 matches 8 bases. Per the germline V gene, CDR1 is GTSNPN and CDR2 is SVGIG (reference sequence). J was trimmed by 0 bases and V by 2 bases; bases with no gene match: 10. CDR3 length equals 17 residues. Written as DNA, the CDR3 is TGTGCCTGGAGTCTCAGGACTAGCCGGACTAGCACAGATACGCAGTATTTT. Protein product: CAWSLRTSRTSTDTQYF.

V gene TRBV2 combines with J gene TRBJ2-5; 13 bases line up with TRBD2. The CDR3 is 16 amino acids. CDR1 is SNHLY, CDR2 FYNNEI, per germline. V trimming: 10 bases; J trimming: 5 bases; junction bases outside the gene matches: 13. CDR3 in DNA: TGTGCCACTAACCCGGGACTAGCGGGATTCCGCGAGACCCAGTACTTC. Translation: CATNPGLAGFRETQYF. The full variable domain, completed using reference TRBV2 and TRBJ2-5, is EPEVTQTPSHQVTQMGQEVILRCVPISNHLYFYWYRQILGQKVEFLVSFYNNEISEKSEIFDDQFSVERPDGSNFTLKIRSTKLEDSAMYFCATNPGLAGFRETQYFGPGTRLLVL.

The rearrangement uses TRBV2 and TRBJ2-7; tentatively, D is TRBD1 (5 bases). Germline V CDR1 and CDR2: SNHLY, FYNNEI. This CDR3 has 15 amino acids. Trimming removed 2 bases from V and 4 bases from J, with 15 bases in between. The CDR3 protein is CASSERSQGQYEQYF. CDR3 DNA: TGTGCCAGCAGTGAAAGGTCCCAGGGTCAGTACGAGCAGTACTTC. Full variable domain (missing parts from reference TRBV2 and TRBJ2-7): EPEVTQTPSHQVTQMGQEVILRCVPISNHLYFYWYRQILGQKVEFLVSFYNNEISEKSEIFDDQFSVERPDGSNFTLKIRSTKLEDSAMYFCASSERSQGQYEQYFGPGTRLTVT.

This rearrangement joins TRBV11-2 to TRBJ2-1; 7 nucleotides agree with TRBD2. Germline V gene data show CDR1 as SGHAT and CDR2 as FQNNGV. V dropped 3 bases and J dropped 1; count of bases not matched to a gene: 3. The CDR3 loop spans 15 amino acids. CDR3 sequence: CASSFQGGSYNEQFF. The CDR3 DNA is TGTGCCAGCAGCTTCCAGGGAGGGTCCTACAATGAGCAGTTCTTC.

The V call is TRBV7-9, the J call TRBJ1-6; D is perhaps TRBD1 (5 bases). V was trimmed by 1 base and J by 6 bases, leaving 10 bases between them. The CDR3 totals 15 residues. Germline values: CDR1 SEHNR, CDR2 FQNEAQ (reference sequence). The CDR3 spells CASSLGGLFNSPLHF. The CDR3, as DNA: TGTGCCAGCAGCTTAGGGGGACTTTTTAATTCACCCCTCCACTTT.

The J gene is TRBJ2-7, the V gene TRBV7-9; D possibly corresponds to TRBD1 (6 bases). V lost 4 bases, J lost 1 base, and 14 bases lay in between. CDR3 length: 15 residues. Germline CDR1 SEHNR, CDR2 FQNEAQ (reference sequence). The CDR3 region is CASSSLQGFSYEQYF. In nucleotides, the CDR3 is TGTGCCAGCAGCTCGTTGCAGGGGTTTTCCTACGAGCAGTACTTC.

This rearrangement joins TRBV7-2 to TRBJ2-5; 9 nucleotides align to TRBD2. The CDR3 runs 12 residues. The V segment lost 6 bases and the J segment 7 bases; nucleotides outside the gene matches: 3. Germline lookup yields CDR1 SGHTA and CDR2 FQGNSA. CDR3 in amino acids: CASRGSGRTQYF. CDR3 bases: TGTGCCAGCAGGGGTAGCGGGAGGACCCAGTACTTC.

V usage is TRBV6-5 and J usage is TRBJ2-7; D is perhaps TRBD1 (6 bases). The CDR3 has 14 amino acids. Germline CDR1 MNHEY, CDR2 SVGAGI. The V end was cut by 6 bases, the J end by 2 bases, with 14 bases between. The CDR3 sequence: CASRTGTLTYEQYF. DNA of the CDR3: TGTGCCAGCAGAACCGGGACACTTACCTACGAGCAGTACTTC.

The genes are TRBV27 and TRBJ2-5, with a weak D call TRBD1 (6 bases). V lost 5 bases and J 4 bases, leaving 14 bases between the germline ends. The CDR3 contains 14 residues. The germline V gene has CDR1 MNHEY and CDR2 SMNVEV (reference sequence). CDR3 sequence: CASSRTGTAETQYF. The CDR3 bases are TGTGCCAGCAGTCGAACAGGGACGGCAGAGACCCAGTACTTC.

This chain's CDR3 is CASSNTGGGWEKLFF. The CDR3 nucleotides are TGTGCCAGCAGCAATACAGGGGGCGGATGGGAAAAACTGTTTTTT. V usage is TRBV27 and J usage is TRBJ1-4, with TRBD1 identical over 9 bases. The trim removed 6 bases at V and 8 bases at J, leaving 10 bases unmatched. This CDR3 comprises 15 residues. CDR1 and CDR2 (germline): MNHEY, SMNVEV (reference sequence).

The chain links TRBV14 to TRBJ2-3, with 10 bases identical to TRBD1. Germline loops: CDR1 SGHDN, CDR2 FVKESK. This CDR3 has 16 residues. Unmatched junction bases numbered 7, after V lost 4 bases and J lost 3 bases. CDR3 coding DNA: TGTGCCAGCAGCCCTTGGAAGGGACAGGGGACAGATACGCAGTATTTT. It yields the protein CASSPWKGQGTDTQYF.

This clone has only a few counts. V is TRBV6-2 or TRBV6-3 and J is TRBJ2-6; 9 positions match TRBD1. From germline, CDR1 is MNHEY and CDR2 SVGEGT. V dropped 2 bases and J dropped 0; count of bases not matched to a gene: 14. The CDR3 covers 21 residues. This CDR3 reads CASSYRSATGTGYSGANVLTF. DNA for the CDR3: TGTGCCAGCAGTTACCGGTCCGCAACCGGGACAGGGTACTCTGGGGCCAACGTCCTGACTTTC.

V is TRBV5-6 and J is TRBJ1-1, with TRBD1 matching over 9 bases. This CDR3 has 14 residues. Germline lookup yields CDR1 SGHDT and CDR2 YYEEEE. J lost 5 bases, V lost 2 bases, and 4 bases had no gene match. CDR3 DNA sequence: TGTGCCAGCAGCTTTTCAGGACAGGGGACTGAAGCTTTCTTT. As protein: CASSFSGQGTEAFF. The variable domain in full, completed from reference TRBV5-6 and TRBJ1-1, reads DAGVTQSPTHLIKTRGQQVTLRCSPKSGHDTVSWYQQALGQGPQFIFQYYEEEERQRGNFPDRFSGHQFPNYSSELNVNALLLGDSALYLCASSFSGQGTEAFFGQGTRLTVV.

The chain employs TRBV3-1 (or the pseudogene TRBV3-2) and TRBJ2-1; 10 positions match TRBD2. This CDR3 region has 17 residues. The J segment lost 8 bases and the V segment lost 0 bases, leaving 10 bases of the junction unmatched. The germline V gene has CDR1 LGHDT and CDR2 YNNKEL (reference sequence). CDR3 sequence: CASSQDRASGSRDEQFF. For the CDR3, the DNA is TGTGCCAGCAGCCAAGATCGAGCTAGCGGGAGTCGAGATGAGCAGTTCTTC.

The rearrangement joins TRBV28 to TRBJ2-5, with D possibly TRBD2 on 5 matching bases. This CDR3 is built from 15 residues. The V gene's germline CDR1 is MDHEN and CDR2 SYDVKM. The DNA for the CDR3 is TGTCACTATCAGCTACCCGGGAAGTACCAAGAGACCCAGTACTTC. As protein: CHYQLPGKYQETQYF.